This T cell receptor (beta chain) was profiled in a study of cytomegalovirus exposure and HLA in healthy donors. Overall study: Most genotyped donors, 81% of about 430, had Caucasian-associated genetic ancestry. Findings of the study overall: In a later analysis, TCR beta V- and J-gene trimming was associated with a missense DCLRE1C variant.

Germline lookup yields CDR1 LNHNV and CDR2 YYDKDF (reference sequence). The V and J ends lost 3 bases and 3 bases respectively, with 14 bases between them. This CDR3 comprises 16 residues. Amplification used 60 Vbeta primers and 13 Jbeta primers. The data were produced by immunoSEQ multiplex PCR, yet TCRdb's version contains in-frame clones alone and is incomplete. The repertoire holds 130,000 to 150,000 clones, with roughly four fifths as singletons. Points on this clone: Its target is not known.

The sequenced sample was PBMCs. This TCR came from a man aged 40-55 years in good health and CMV-seropositive. The rearrangement joins TRBV15 to TRBJ1-4; tentative D call: TRBD1 (6 bases). CDR3 sequence (DNA): TGTGCCACCAGCAGGGGTGTGGGGGCCTCTAATGAAAAACTGTTTTTT. Amino acids: CATSRGVGASNEKLFF.